Below, one TCR beta chain is given with its context. Study processing details: Scientists estimated how many nucleated cells there were by amplifying reference gene primers. Generated by immunoSEQ multiplex PCR, the TCRdb table keeps only in-frame clones and is missing some. V and J calls and clone size follow that table, whereas D and trimming were derived from the DNA. The sample has around 400,000 clones; 89% are singletons. This entry comes from a study of blood T cell repertoires in COVID-19. Study summary: There were acute and convalescent COVID-19 samples, and they came from the United States, Italy and Spain.

Germline loops: CDR1 PRHDT, CDR2 FYEKMQ (reference sequence). Trimming cost V 4 bases and J 4 bases; bases outside gene matches: 11. CDR3 length: 16 residues. Material for sequencing was peripheral blood. The rearrangement uses TRBV13 and TRBJ2-7, with 9 bases matching TRBD1. The TCR was taken from a man aged 35 to 55 with acute or convalescent COVID-19. The CDR3 DNA reads TGTGCCAGCAGCTCCCCCCGGGACAGGGCCCCGTACGAGCAGTACTTC. It is translated as CASSSPRDRAPYEQYF.